This T cell receptor beta chain came from a study of blood T cell repertoires in COVID-19 (dated by TCRdb to 2019 to 2021). Background on the whole study: Samples from collaborators originated in the United States, Italy and Spain and spanned both the acute and convalescent phases of COVID-19. Sample metadata almost always included a de-identified subject ID, COVID-19 status, age in years and sex. The samples were drawn from the first 160 participants of the ongoing ImmuneRACE study and from 950 to 1,500 subjects provided by 6 global collaborators. HLA class I and class II types, where available, came from metadata supplied by the sample provider rather than from assay-based typing. The dataset comprised deeply sampled blood TCRbeta repertoires from subjects exposed to, actively infected with, or recovered from COVID-19. The prospective study material was composed of cDNA or gDNA derived from T cells, B-cell-depleted T cells, or PBMCs. The repertoires were released in a freely available public database intended as a resource for research on the immune response to SARS-CoV-2.

The immunoSEQ Assay, a bias-controlled multiplex PCR, was used to amplify TCRbeta CDR3 regions from genomic DNA. The authors processed their data as follows. The number of nucleated cells in each sample was estimated by amplification of reference gene primers within the assay. To quantify the absolute abundance of each unique TCRbeta CDR3 rearrangement, sequence reads were collapsed and filtered. For each sample, productive Simpson clonality was calculated as the square root of Simpson's diversity index over productive rearrangements. Here the immuneACCESS table is served through TCRdb, limited to in-frame sequences with V and J called. Missing clones are a known gap in these copies; in checked studies unresolved V genes cover under half, and the rest lacks a known reason. V and J calls and clone size are as listed in that table; D and trimming were resolved from the DNA. Present in this sample are around 97,000 clones, around 87% of which were seen just once. Together, the top ten hold just under 20% of the sample.

The collaborating institutions used their own protocols to collect whole blood in K2EDTA tubes. For TCRbeta analysis, collaborators shipped samples as frozen whole blood, isolated PBMCs, or DNA extracted from either of those sample types. The CDR3 sequence holds 12 residues, the cysteine and phenylalanine included. The sequence is cut down to CDR3 DNA, 36 bases in frame from base 1. Cut back by 6 bases and 5 bases, the V and J ends lie 10 bases apart. From the germline V gene (reference sequence), CDR1 is MNHEY and CDR2 is SMNVEV. Comments on this clone: There is no known antigen for this receptor. Base qualities are missing; no much larger clone stands one base away.

The investigation overall reported the following: How much clinical and demographic metadata was included differed by source and by participant, and the metadata was provided uncurated.

Sequenced input: peripheral blood. The TCR comes from a human donor in a cohort sampled during active COVID-19. The chain is encoded by TRBV27 joined to TRBJ1-2; the D gene assignment is ambiguous. The DNA is TGTGCCAGCAGGGAGGCGGGATATGGCTACACCTTC. Its product reads: CASREAGYGYTF.